These 2 T cell receptor beta chains came from one sample sequenced in a study of regulatory T cells in long-lasting Graves disease. Documented time point: newly diagnosed GD, antithyroid drugs for less than 3 months. PBMCs provided the RNA from which the TCR library was made. Researchers made TCR beta libraries by using iRepertoire HTBI primers and running Arm-PCR on CDR3 regions. TCRdb recomputed calls from the multiplex PCR reads with MiXCR, one row per CDR3 protein. The sample comprises roughly 360,000 distinct CDR3 sequences, 12% of which are singletons, and approximately 19% rests with the top ten. These data were likewise used in another study, on T cells in Graves' hyperthyroidism and ophthalmopathy.

The sample consisted of peripheral blood mononuclear cells (PBMCs), taken at new diagnosis, from a patient treated with antithyroid drugs. These receptors all stem from a woman aged 18-29 years with Graves disease.

The chain carries TRBV30 and TRBJ1-1; TRBD1 might be the D (6 bases). V lost 4 bases, J lost 0 bases, and 15 bases lay in between. The CDR3 spans 15 residues. CDR1 GTSNPN and CDR2 SVGIG come from the germline V gene (reference sequence). The CDR3, as DNA: TGTGCCTGGACTCGACAGGTTTACATGAACACTGAAGCTTTCTTT. Protein product: CAWTRQVYMNTEAFF.

At least ten counts were recorded for this clonotype. CDR3 in amino acids: CASRTGTDTQYF. The CDR3, as DNA: TGTGCCAGTCGGACTGGCACAGATACGCAGTATTTT. The rearrangement links TRBV2 to TRBJ2-3; possibly TRBD2 for D (5 bases). The CDR3 runs 12 residues. The V end was cut by 9 bases, the J end by 1 base, with 8 bases between. Per germline, CDR1 SNHLY and CDR2 FYNNEI.